This is a list of T cell receptor beta chains from one sample in a study of T cells of healthy individuals. MiXCR, run by TCRdb on the 5' RACE reads, gives a single entry per CDR3 protein. The data hold 90,000 to 100,000 distinct CDR3 sequences, with roughly 15% observed a single time. The receptor set was obtained from a human donor in good health. CDR3s leave out the opening cysteine and the closing phenylalanine or tryptophan.

16	TRBJ2-3	TRBV27	ASSLSLRTPLNTDTQY
11	TRBJ2-1	TRBV6-2/TRBV6-3	ASSYRAASEQF
12	TRBJ2-2	TRBV29-1	SVTGTGDTGELF
11	TRBJ2-1	TRBV7-9	ASSLATGNEQF
12	TRBJ2-7	TRBV20-1	SAGLAGVTYEQY
15	TRBJ2-7	TRBV20-1	SASYPHQEGSSYEQY
15	TRBJ2-3	TRBV5-1	ASSFMLAGISADTQY
12	TRBJ2-7	TRBV20-1	SAKASGGWEEQY
15	TRBJ2-7	TRBV11-2	ASSLDQPTGGPYEQY
10	TRBJ2-5	TRBV18	ASSKAIETQY
12	TRBJ2-7	TRBV12-3/TRBV12-4	ASRAGTGGYEQY
11	TRBJ2-7	TRBV7-7	ASSSSYIAEQY
12	TRBJ1-4	TRBV7-9	ASSLPSGTKELF